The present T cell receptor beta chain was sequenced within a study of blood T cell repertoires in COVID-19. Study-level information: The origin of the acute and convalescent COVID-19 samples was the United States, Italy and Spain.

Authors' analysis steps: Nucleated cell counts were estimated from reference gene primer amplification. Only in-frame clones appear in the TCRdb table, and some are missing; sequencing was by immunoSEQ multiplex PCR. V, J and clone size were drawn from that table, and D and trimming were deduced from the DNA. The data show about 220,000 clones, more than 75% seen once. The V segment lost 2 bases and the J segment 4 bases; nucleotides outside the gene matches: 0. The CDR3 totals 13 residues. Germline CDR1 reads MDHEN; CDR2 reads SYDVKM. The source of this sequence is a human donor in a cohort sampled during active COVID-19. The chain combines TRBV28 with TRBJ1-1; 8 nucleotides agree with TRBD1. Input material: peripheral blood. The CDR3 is CASSLTGGTEAFF. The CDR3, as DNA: TGTGCCAGCAGTTTAACAGGGGGCACTGAAGCTTTCTTT.